This section outlines one TCR beta chain sequence together with its context. It has no known antigen specificity. No base quality values were provided; no much bigger clone lies one nucleotide off. TCRbeta CDR3 regions were amplified from genomic DNA by means of the immunoSEQ Assay, a bias-controlled multiplex PCR. Regarding the original processing steps: Nucleated cell counts per sample were estimated from amplification of reference gene primers within the assay. Sequence reads were collapsed and filtered to measure the absolute abundance of every unique TCRbeta CDR3 rearrangement. For each sample, productive Simpson clonality was calculated as the square root of Simpson's diversity index over productive rearrangements. TCRdb took over this immuneACCESS table, retaining in-frame rearrangements with V and J assigned. Such tables are incomplete; in checked studies, under half of the missing clones stem from an unresolved V gene, and the remainder is unexplained. The D gene and trimming were derived from the DNA, and the V and J assignments and clone size from that table. The sample table contains 150,000 to 200,000 clones; only one count was recorded for approximately 90% of them. The ten biggest clones cover roughly 2% of the sample.

These data belong to a study of blood T cell repertoires in COVID-19 (dated by TCRdb to the early 2020s). As for the study more broadly: The collaborator samples originated in the United States, Italy and Spain and spanned the acute and convalescent phases of COVID-19. Where available, HLA class I and class II types were obtained from metadata supplied by the sample provider rather than from assay-based typing. Sample metadata almost always included a de-identified subject ID, COVID-19 status, age in years and sex. The samples were drawn from the first 160 participants of the ongoing ImmuneRACE study and from more than 1,000 subjects provided by 6 global collaborators. The repertoires were made available in a free public database intended to serve as a resource for research on the immune response to SARS-CoV-2. The dataset comprised deeply sampled blood TCRbeta repertoires from subjects exposed to, actively infected with, or recovered from COVID-19. The material from the prospective study consisted of cDNA or gDNA derived from T cells, B-cell-depleted T cells, or PBMCs.

The CDR3 measures 14 amino acids from cysteine to phenylalanine. CDR3 DNA only is kept here, 42 bases in frame from base 1. CDR1 and CDR2 (LGHNA, YSLEER) derive from the germline V gene. Between the V and J ends, shortened by 0 bases and 7 bases respectively, the junction contains 13 bases. Beyond this particular receptor, the publication reports: The quantity of clinical and demographic metadata differed by source and by participant and was supplied without curation.

Samples from volunteer blood donors who had recovered from COVID-19 were contributed by a second Seattle source. Each collaborating institution followed its own protocols to collect whole blood in K2EDTA tubes. For TCRbeta analysis, collaborators shipped samples as frozen whole blood, isolated PBMCs, or DNA extracted from either of those sample types. The specimen was peripheral blood. The rearrangement combines TRBV4-3 with TRBJ2-7; matching of 5 bases hints at TRBD2 as the D gene. This TCR was sampled from a man between 18 and 29 years old who had recovered from COVID-19. CDR3 protein: CASSQENLSGEQYF. The DNA sequence reads TGCGCCAGCAGCCAAGAAAACCTATCGGGAGAGCAGTACTTC.